This TCR beta chain was profiled in a study of liver allograft versus peripheral blood T cells. Study-wide context: A comparison was made between T cell receptor repertoires in transplanted livers and those in recipients' peripheral blood. The study, taken as a whole, reports: Reportedly, the T cell receptor repertoires present inside liver allografts differed from those in peripheral blood.

This CDR3 has 15 amino acids. Trimming at V came to 2 bases and at J to 4 bases, leaving 9 bases not matched to a gene. Germline V gene data show CDR1 as DFQATT and CDR2 as SNEGSKA (reference sequence). TCRdb analysed the reads with MiXCR anew, one entry per CDR3 protein. The sample lists about 8,400 distinct CDR3 sequences; 17% were seen once. This clonotype has only a few counts. Its antigen is still unknown. The receptor was derived from a human patient who had a liver transplant. Some of the T cells may derive from the graft donor. The chain combines TRBV20-1 with TRBJ2-5, with 8 bases lining up with TRBD2. The DNA of the CDR3 is TGCAGTGCTAGATCCAGCGGGAGACTTTTAGAGACCCAGTACTTC. It codes for CSARSSGRLLETQYF.